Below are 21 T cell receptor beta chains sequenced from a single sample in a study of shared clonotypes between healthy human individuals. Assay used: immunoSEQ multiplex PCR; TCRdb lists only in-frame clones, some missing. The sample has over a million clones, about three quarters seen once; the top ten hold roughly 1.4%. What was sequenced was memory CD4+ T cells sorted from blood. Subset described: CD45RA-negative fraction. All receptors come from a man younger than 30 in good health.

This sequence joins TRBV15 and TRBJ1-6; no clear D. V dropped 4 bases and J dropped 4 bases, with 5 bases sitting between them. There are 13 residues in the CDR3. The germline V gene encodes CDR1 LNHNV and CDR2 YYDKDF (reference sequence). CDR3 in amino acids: CATSTIYNSPLHF. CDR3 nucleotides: TGTGCCACCAGCACGATATATAATTCACCCCTCCACTTT.

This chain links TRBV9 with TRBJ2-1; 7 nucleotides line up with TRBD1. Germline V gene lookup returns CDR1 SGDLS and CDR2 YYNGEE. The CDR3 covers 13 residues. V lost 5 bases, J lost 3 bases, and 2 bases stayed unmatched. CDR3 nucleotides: TGTGCCAGCAGTAGACAGGGCTACAATGAGCAGTTCTTC. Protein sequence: CASSRQGYNEQFF.

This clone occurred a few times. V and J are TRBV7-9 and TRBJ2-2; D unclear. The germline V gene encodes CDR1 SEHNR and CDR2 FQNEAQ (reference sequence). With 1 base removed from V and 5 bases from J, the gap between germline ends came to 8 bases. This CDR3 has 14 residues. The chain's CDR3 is CASSLGATTGELFF. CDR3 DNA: TGTGCCAGCAGCTTAGGGGCCACGACCGGGGAGCTGTTTTTT.

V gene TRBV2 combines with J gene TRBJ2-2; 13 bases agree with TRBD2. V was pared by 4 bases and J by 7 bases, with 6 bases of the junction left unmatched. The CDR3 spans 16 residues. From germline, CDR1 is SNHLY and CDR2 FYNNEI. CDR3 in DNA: TGTGCCAGCAGTGTAACTAGCGGGGGGGCCCTCGGGGAGCTGTTTTTT. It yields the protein CASSVTSGGALGELFF.

CDR3 sequence reads: CASSTTGRSTDTQYF. CDR3 DNA sequence: TGCGCCAGCAGCACAACGGGACGGAGCACAGATACGCAGTATTTT. This sequence joins TRBV5-1 and TRBJ2-3, with D possibly being TRBD1 or TRBD2 (5 bases each). This CDR3 comprises 15 residues. The V gene lost 4 bases and the J gene lost 0 bases, with 12 bases spanning the gap. Looked up from germline, CDR1 is SGHRS and CDR2 is YFSETQ.

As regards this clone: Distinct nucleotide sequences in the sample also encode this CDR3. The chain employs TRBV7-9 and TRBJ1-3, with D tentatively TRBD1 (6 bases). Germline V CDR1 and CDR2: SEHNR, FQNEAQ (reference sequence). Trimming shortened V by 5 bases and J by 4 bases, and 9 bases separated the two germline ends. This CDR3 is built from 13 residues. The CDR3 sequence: CASSLGTGNTIYF. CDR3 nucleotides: TGTGCCAGCAGCCTGGGGACAGGAAACACCATATATTTT.

CDR3 nucleotide sequence: TGTGCCAGCAGTTCAAAAGGGGGCGAGAGCACTGAAGCTTTCTTT. This codes for CASSSKGGESTEAFF. The V call is TRBV6-1, the J call TRBJ1-1; 7 bases fit TRBD1. Germline CDR1 and CDR2: MNHNS and SASEGT. The CDR3 sequence is 15 residues long. The ends lost 5 bases at V and 4 bases at J; junction bases unmatched: 10.

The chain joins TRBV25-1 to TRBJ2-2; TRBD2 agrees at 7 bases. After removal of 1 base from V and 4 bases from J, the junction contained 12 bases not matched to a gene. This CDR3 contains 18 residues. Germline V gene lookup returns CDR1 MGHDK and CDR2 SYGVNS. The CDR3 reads CASSEWAGDAGATGELFF. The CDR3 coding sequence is TGTGCCAGCAGTGAATGGGCGGGGGACGCCGGTGCCACCGGGGAGCTGTTTTTT.

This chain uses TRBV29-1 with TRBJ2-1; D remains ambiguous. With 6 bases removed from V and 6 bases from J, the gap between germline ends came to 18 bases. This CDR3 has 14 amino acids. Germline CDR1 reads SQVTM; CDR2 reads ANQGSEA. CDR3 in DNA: TGCAGCGTCCCCGCGGCCGGGTGGGGCAATGAGCAGTTCTTC. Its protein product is CSVPAAGWGNEQFF.

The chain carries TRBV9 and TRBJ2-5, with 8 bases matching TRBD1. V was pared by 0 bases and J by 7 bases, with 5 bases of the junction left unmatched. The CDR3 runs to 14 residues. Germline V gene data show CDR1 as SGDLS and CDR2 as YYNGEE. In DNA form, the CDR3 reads TGTGCCAGCAGCGTAGTCGGACAGGGCGGGACCCAGTACTTC. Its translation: CASSVVGQGGTQYF.

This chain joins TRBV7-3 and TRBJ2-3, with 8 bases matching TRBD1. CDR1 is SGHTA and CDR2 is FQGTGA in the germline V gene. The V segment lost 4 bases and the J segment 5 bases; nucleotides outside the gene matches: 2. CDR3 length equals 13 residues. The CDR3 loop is CASSSQGGDTQYF. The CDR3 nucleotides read TGTGCCAGCAGCTCACAGGGGGGAGATACGCAGTATTTT. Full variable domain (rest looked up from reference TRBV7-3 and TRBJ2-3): GAGVSQTPSNKVTEKGKYVELRCDPISGHTALYWYRQSLGQGPEFLIYFQGTGAADDSGLPNDRFFAVRPEGSVSTLKIQRTERGDSAVYLCASSSQGGDTQYFGPGTRLTVL.

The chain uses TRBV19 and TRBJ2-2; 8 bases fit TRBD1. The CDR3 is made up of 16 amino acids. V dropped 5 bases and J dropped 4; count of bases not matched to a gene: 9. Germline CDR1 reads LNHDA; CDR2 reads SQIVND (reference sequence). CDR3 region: CASSDAGTGGTGELFF. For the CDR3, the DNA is TGTGCCAGTAGTGACGCCGGGACAGGAGGCACCGGGGAGCTGTTTTTT.

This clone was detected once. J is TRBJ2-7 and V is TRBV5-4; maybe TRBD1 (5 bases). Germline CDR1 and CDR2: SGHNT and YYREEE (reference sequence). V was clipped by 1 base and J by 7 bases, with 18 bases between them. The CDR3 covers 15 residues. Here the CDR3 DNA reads TGTGCCAGCAGCTTGTGGGGCACCGTTCTAAGGGAGCAGTACTTC. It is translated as CASSLWGTVLREQYF.

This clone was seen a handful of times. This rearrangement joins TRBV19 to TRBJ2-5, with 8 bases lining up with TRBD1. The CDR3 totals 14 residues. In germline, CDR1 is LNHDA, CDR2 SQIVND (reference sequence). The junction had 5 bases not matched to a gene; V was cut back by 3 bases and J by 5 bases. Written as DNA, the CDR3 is TGTGCCAGTAGTATTACAGGGGGGTGGGAGACCCAGTACTTC. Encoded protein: CASSITGGWETQYF.

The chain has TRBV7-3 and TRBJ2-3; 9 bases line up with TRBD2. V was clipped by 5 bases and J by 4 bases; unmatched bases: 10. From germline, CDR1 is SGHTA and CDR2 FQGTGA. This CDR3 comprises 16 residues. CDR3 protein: CASSPRAGGLPDTQYF. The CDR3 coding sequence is TGTGCCAGCAGCCCGCGGGCGGGGGGGCTTCCAGATACGCAGTATTTT.

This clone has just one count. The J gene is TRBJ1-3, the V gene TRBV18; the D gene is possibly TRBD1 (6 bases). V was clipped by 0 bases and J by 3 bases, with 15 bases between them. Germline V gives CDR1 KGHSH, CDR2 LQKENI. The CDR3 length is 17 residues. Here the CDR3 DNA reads TGTGCCAGCTCACCACCGACACAGGGTCCTGTTGGAAACACCATATATTTT. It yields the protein CASSPPTQGPVGNTIYF.

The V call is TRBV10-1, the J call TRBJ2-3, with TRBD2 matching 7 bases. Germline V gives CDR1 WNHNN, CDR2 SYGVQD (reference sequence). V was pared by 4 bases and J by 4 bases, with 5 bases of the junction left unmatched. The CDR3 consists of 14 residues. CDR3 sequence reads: CASSVSGASDTQYF. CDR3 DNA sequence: TGCGCCAGCAGTGTCAGCGGGGCCTCAGATACGCAGTATTTT.

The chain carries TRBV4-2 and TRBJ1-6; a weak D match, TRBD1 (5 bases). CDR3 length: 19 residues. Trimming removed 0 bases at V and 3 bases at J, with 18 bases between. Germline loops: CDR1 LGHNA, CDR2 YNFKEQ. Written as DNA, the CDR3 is TGTGCCAGCAGCCAAGAACGGACGGGGACCTTCGACTATAATTCACCCCTCCACTTT. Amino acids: CASSQERTGTFDYNSPLHF.

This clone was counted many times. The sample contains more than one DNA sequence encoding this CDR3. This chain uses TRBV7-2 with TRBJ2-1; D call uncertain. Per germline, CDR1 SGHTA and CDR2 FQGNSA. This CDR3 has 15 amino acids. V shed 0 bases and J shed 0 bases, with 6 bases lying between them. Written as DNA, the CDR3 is TGTGCCAGCAGCTTAGCCTGGAGCTCCTACAATGAGCAGTTCTTC. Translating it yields CASSLAWSSYNEQFF.

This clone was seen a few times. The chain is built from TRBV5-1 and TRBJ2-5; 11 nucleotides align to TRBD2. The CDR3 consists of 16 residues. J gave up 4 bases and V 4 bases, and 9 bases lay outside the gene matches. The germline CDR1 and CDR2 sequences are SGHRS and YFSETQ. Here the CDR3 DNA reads TGCGCCAGCAGCATGACTAGCGGGACGATGGCAGAGACCCAGTACTTC. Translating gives CASSMTSGTMAETQYF. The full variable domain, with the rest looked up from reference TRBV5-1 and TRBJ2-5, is KAGVTQTPRYLIKTRGQQVTLSCSPISGHRSVSWYQQTPGQGLQFLFEYFSETQRNKGNFPGRFSGRQFSNSRSEMNVSTLELGDSALYLCASSMTSGTMAETQYFGPGTRLLVL.

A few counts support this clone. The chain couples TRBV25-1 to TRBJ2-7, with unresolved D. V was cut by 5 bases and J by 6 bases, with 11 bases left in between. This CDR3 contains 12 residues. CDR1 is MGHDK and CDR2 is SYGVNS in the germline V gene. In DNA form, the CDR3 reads TGTGCCAGCAGTCGTGGTACCAGCGAGCAGTACTTC. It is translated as CASSRGTSEQYF.